This T cell receptor (beta chain) emerged from a study of shared clonotypes between healthy human individuals (dated by TCRdb to about 2020). Describing the broader study: The cohort comprised a couple of women and a few men aged 18 to 49 years. For each donor, three plates each were used for CD4 naive and CD4 memory, two plates were used for CD8 naive, and one plate was used for CD8 memory. Leukapheresis yielded between about 0.8 and 9.5 billion PBMCs per donor. To estimate repertoire size and how much clonotype sharing occurs between individuals, the study deeply sequenced the blood TCR repertoires of roughly 5 healthy adults. Libraries were prepared and TCR repertoires were sequenced by different laboratories using diverse techniques, in order to increase sequencing depth and limit assay-specific biases.

In the case of this clone: This receptor's antigen is unknown. Within one base of it there is no much larger clone, and no base qualities were kept.

Beyond this particular receptor, the publication reports: Because the study included only a small number of donors, the genetic and exposure-history diversity represented was limited. Pairwise subsampling indicated that sequencing depth was expected to affect the degree of clonotype sharing among donors. Even with the large sequencing depth, rarefaction of the sorted-subset datasets indicated that sequencing was incomplete. When a handful of donors were compared, the shared fraction of clonotypes was about 5% for naive CD4, roughly 3.3% for naive CD8, 2% to 2.5% for memory CD4, and 0.35% to 0.5% for memory CD8. Clonotypes shared by all four sorted-subset donors showed higher generation probabilities than non-shared clonotypes. Larger estimated clonotype richness was generally found for naive subsets than for memory subsets. Sampling was restricted to blood, and TCR repertoires in tissue are likely to differ from TCR repertoires in blood.

Healthy HIV-negative adults with no recently reported acute infections or vaccinations were included as donors. Every donor was a Caucasian adult living in Nashville, Tennessee, USA. CD4+ T cells were enriched through magnetic negative selection, after which naive cells were positively selected on CD45RA and the remaining negative fraction served as the memory subset. Blood was collected by leukapheresis, and PBMCs were isolated by Ficoll-Histopaque density gradient centrifugation and then cryopreserved in liquid nitrogen vapor phase. Purity and quantity of every magnetically sorted T cell population were checked by analytical flow cytometry. Each sorted fraction had its genomic DNA isolated and then quantified by UV absorbance on a Nanodrop 2000c. TCR CDR3 regions were amplified from genomic DNA by multiplex PCR using the deep immunoSEQ assay. Extracted genomic DNA from each cell subset was distributed evenly across all wells of several immunoSEQ 96-well plates, and each plate was treated as a replicate. For sorted subsets, each replicate PCR was loaded with 150 to 250 ng genomic DNA, equivalent to some 27,000 T cell genomes. The purified libraries were quantified using a Qubit 3.0 fluorometer, sized with a Bioanalyzer 2100, and then quantified again using the KAPA Library Quantification kit. Every immunoSEQ 96-well plate was sequenced on a dedicated single-read 150-cycle Illumina NextSeq 550 flow cell. Processing in the source paper ran as follows. Because the immunoSEQ output included only junctional sequences and no quality scores, the filtering could not be the same as the filtering used for full-length reads. To assign V/J genes and CDR3, sequences were annotated using PyIR, a Python wrapper for IgBLAST v1.9, with IMGT germline references. Reads were filtered out if the reads had weak V/J assignments (E-value above 1e-6), no CDR3, stop codons, out-of-frame junctions, or ambiguous translated residues. V3J clonotypes were defined as sequences sharing the same inferred V gene, J gene, and CDR3 amino acid sequence. Percentage overlap between repertoires was computed as shared unique clonotypes divided by the size of the smaller repertoire. Three approaches were used to assess repertoire richness: RTK rarefaction, the Chao1 estimator, and Recon v2.1 estimates of unobserved clonotypes. For all TCRbeta clonotypes obtained by the gDNA method from several donors, generation probabilities were computed with OLGA. Not all clones reach the TCRdb copy of this immuneACCESS table, which keeps in-frame sequences only. Checked studies attribute under half of the gap to unresolved V genes and leave the rest unexplained. V and J calls and clone size follow that table, whereas D and trimming were derived from the DNA. This sample holds 2.3 million or so clones; over 85% were observed only once. 0.39% of the sample is held by the ten biggest clonotypes.

Sequenced: naive CD4+ T cells from PBMCs. The sample's cell subset or site label, in plain terms: CD45RA+ positively selected. The receptor comes from a man between 18 and 35 years old in good health. Some clones in this sample may be carry-over from other donors' samples.

The sequence in DNA is TGTGCCAGCAGCTTGCCCCCCCAGCGGCGGATAAATGAGCAGTTCTTC. This sequence encodes CASSLPPQRRINEQFF. The V gene is TRBV28 and the J gene is TRBJ2-1; 5 matching bases give a weak D call of TRBD2. Measured from the cysteine to the phenylalanine, the CDR3 is 16 residues long. Left in the record is the CDR3 DNA by itself, 48 bases read in frame from the first base. Between the V and J ends, shortened by 6 bases and 7 bases respectively, the junction contains 22 bases. The germline V gene supplies CDR1 MDHEN and CDR2 SYDVKM. The reference TRBV28 and TRBJ2-1 proteins fill in what lies around the CDR3, so the full variable domain reads DVKVTQSSRYLVKRTGEKVFLECVQDMDHENMFWYRQDPGLGLRLIYFSYDVKMKEKGDIPEGYSVSREKKERFSLILESASTNQTSMYLCASSLPPQRRINEQFFGPGTRLTVL.